This entry lists 27 T cell receptor beta chains sequenced from one sample in a study of early T cells in non-severe SARS-CoV-2 infection. TCRdb reprocessed the 5' RACE reads with MiXCR, giving one entry per CDR3 protein. This table has approximately 65,000 distinct CDR3 sequences, about an eighth appearing once. Sequencing input: whole blood. The receptors originated from an adult who was a healthcare worker with PCR-confirmed SARS-CoV-2 infection or an uninfected control (not recorded which).

This clonotype was seen a handful of times. In DNA, the CDR3 is TGCGCCAGCAGCCAAGGGGGACAGGGGTTACCCCTCCACTTT. Translating gives CASSQGGQGLPLHF. The gene calls are TRBV4-3 and TRBJ1-6, with 10 bases matching TRBD1. Looked up from germline, CDR1 is LGHNA and CDR2 is YSLEER. The CDR3 contains 14 residues. With 1 base clipped from V and 12 bases from J, the junction kept 3 bases outside the gene matches.

This clonotype was seen many times. The chain carries TRBV3-1 and TRBJ2-7; D is ambiguous. The CDR3 spans 15 residues. Germline CDR1 LGHDT, CDR2 YNNKEL (reference sequence). V was pared by 2 bases and J by 1 base, with 12 bases between. The CDR3 here is CASSQTWTASYEQYF. CDR3 in DNA: TGTGCCAGCAGCCAAACCTGGACGGCATCCTACGAGCAGTACTTC.

The chain uses TRBV24-1 and TRBJ2-1; a weak D match, TRBD2 (6 bases). Trimming shortened V by 6 bases and J by 1 base, and 9 bases separated the two germline ends. The CDR3 covers 14 residues. Per germline, CDR1 KGHDR and CDR2 SFDVKD. This chain's CDR3 is CATSSGGSYNEQFF. The CDR3 DNA reads TGTGCCACCAGTAGTGGGGGGTCCTACAATGAGCAGTTCTTC.

The rearrangement joins TRBV9 to TRBJ1-6, with 7 bases that match TRBD1. CDR3 length: 15 amino acids. Per the germline V gene, CDR1 is SGDLS and CDR2 is YYNGEE. V gave up 3 bases and J gave up 1 base; unmatched junction bases: 1. Here the CDR3 reads CASSAGGSYNSPLHF. The CDR3, as DNA: TGTGCCAGCAGCGCAGGGGGGTCCTATAATTCACCCCTCCACTTT.

This clonotype was picked up a small number of times. The chain has TRBV19 and TRBJ2-7, with TRBD1 matching over 8 bases. Germline assignment: CDR1 LNHDA and CDR2 SQIVND (reference sequence). With 4 bases clipped from V and 5 bases from J, the junction kept 7 bases outside the gene matches. The CDR3 extends over 14 amino acids. The CDR3 DNA reads as TGTGCCAGTAGTACCCAGGACAGGGACCACGAGCAGTACTTC. Amino acids: CASSTQDRDHEQYF. The full variable domain, in which reference TRBV19 and TRBJ2-7 provide the parts outside the CDR3, is DGGITQSPKYLFRKEGQNVTLSCEQNLNHDAMYWYRQDPGQGLRLIYYSQIVNDFQKGDIAEGYSVSREKKESFPLTVTSAQKNPTAFYLCASSTQDRDHEQYFGPGTRLTVT.

The V and J genes are TRBV6-5 and TRBJ2-7; 9 nucleotides match TRBD2. The junction had 1 base not matched to a gene; V was cut back by 1 base and J by 3 bases. Per the germline V gene, CDR1 is MNHEY and CDR2 is SVGAGI. The CDR3 length is 14 residues. The CDR3 protein is CASSYFSGGYEQYF. Here the CDR3 DNA reads TGTGCCAGCAGTTACTTTAGCGGGGGCTACGAGCAGTACTTC.

V usage is TRBV7-6 and J usage is TRBJ2-3; 11 bases match TRBD2. Germline CDR1 is SGHVS and CDR2 is FNYEAQ. Trimming removed 3 bases from V and 0 bases from J; junction bases left unmatched: 2. CDR3 length equals 16 residues. The CDR3 region has the DNA TGTGCCAGCAGCTTTCGACTAGCGGGGAGCACAGATACGCAGTATTTT. Residues: CASSFRLAGSTDTQYF.

The V and J genes are TRBV19 and TRBJ2-7; 9 bases map to TRBD1. Germline V gene data show CDR1 as LNHDA and CDR2 as SQIVND (reference sequence). The CDR3 has 15 residues. Trimming cost V 6 bases and J 2 bases; bases outside gene matches: 8. CDR3 loop: CASSPGDRDPYEQYF. The DNA of the CDR3 is TGTGCCAGTAGCCCTGGGGACAGGGACCCCTACGAGCAGTACTTC.

Only a few counts were recorded for this clonotype. The rearrangement uses TRBV6-1 and TRBJ1-2, with 7 positions matching TRBD1. Germline CDR1 MNHNS, CDR2 SASEGT. This CDR3 is 14 amino acids long. After removal of 6 bases from V and 4 bases from J, the junction contained 8 bases not matched to a gene. The CDR3 loop is CASRHPGQFYGYTF. Here the CDR3 DNA reads TGTGCCAGCAGACATCCGGGACAGTTCTATGGCTACACCTTC.

The V gene is TRBV14, the J gene TRBJ2-6, with a possible D match to TRBD2 (5 bases). In germline, CDR1 is SGHDN, CDR2 FVKESK. The V end was cut by 5 bases, the J end by 0 bases, with 11 bases between. The CDR3 is 16 amino acids. The CDR3 nucleotides are TGTGCCAGCAGCTACATCCGGGGCTCTGGGGCCAACGTCCTGACTTTC. Translated, it gives CASSYIRGSGANVLTF.

This clonotype has a handful of counts. The chain employs TRBV29-1 and TRBJ2-7, with D tentatively TRBD1 or TRBD2 (5 bases each). V lost 0 bases and J 10 bases, leaving 16 bases between the germline ends. The CDR3 runs to 13 residues. Germline values: CDR1 SQVTM, CDR2 ANQGSEA. Written as DNA, the CDR3 is TGCAGCGTTGAAGATCTTAGGCAGGGAGAACAGTACTTC. Translation: CSVEDLRQGEQYF.

This clonotype was seen a handful of times. The J gene is TRBJ2-7, the V gene TRBV5-4; 8 nucleotides match TRBD1. This CDR3 has 14 amino acids. V shed 4 bases and J 2 bases; nucleotides not matched to a gene: 5. Looked up from germline, CDR1 is SGHNT and CDR2 is YYREEE (reference sequence). The CDR3 sequence is CASSGPGQAYEQYF. The CDR3 DNA is TGTGCCAGCAGCGGCCCGGGACAGGCCTACGAGCAGTACTTC.

The J gene is TRBJ1-2, the V gene TRBV11-2; tentatively, D is TRBD1 (5 bases). Trimming removed 5 bases at V and 2 bases at J, with 12 bases between. The CDR3 totals 14 residues. The germline gives CDR1 SGHAT, CDR2 FQNNGV. CDR3 loop: CASSRDSFNYGYTF. The DNA of the CDR3 is TGTGCCAGCAGCCGTGACAGTTTCAACTATGGCTACACCTTC.

This clonotype has at least ten counts. The gene calls are TRBV21-1 and TRBJ2-7. TRBV21-1 is classified as a pseudogene. The length of the CDR3 is 16 residues. The CDR3 DNA reads TGTGCCAGCAGCAAAGAGTGTGAGACATCACCCTACGAGCAGTACTTC. This encodes CASSKECETSPYEQYF.

This clonotype has a handful of counts. The rearrangement links TRBV29-1 to TRBJ2-1; D is possibly TRBD1 (6 bases). V lost 6 bases, J lost 7 bases, and 10 bases lay in between. This CDR3 has 11 residues. From germline, CDR1 is SQVTM and CDR2 ANQGSEA. Here the CDR3 reads CSVMQGNEQFF. The CDR3 DNA reads as TGCAGCGTAATGCAGGGGAATGAGCAGTTCTTC.

This clonotype was counted between two and nine times. V is TRBV9 and J is TRBJ2-7; 9 bases map to TRBD1. The V and J ends lost 0 bases and 5 bases, in that order; junction bases with no gene match: 6. The CDR3 is 15 residues long. Germline V gene data show CDR1 as SGDLS and CDR2 as YYNGEE. CDR3 bases: TGTGCCAGCAGCGTAGTGGGACAGGGTATCCACGAGCAGTACTTC. This sequence encodes CASSVVGQGIHEQYF.

The sample holds a few counts of this clonotype. The V call is TRBV20-1, the J call TRBJ1-1; 9 bases agree with TRBD1. Germline trimming cut 4 bases from V and 5 bases from J; bases unmatched to any gene: 5. The CDR3 spans 13 residues. The germline gives CDR1 DFQATT, CDR2 SNEGSKA (reference sequence). In nucleotides, the CDR3 is TGCAGTGCTAACAGGGGGCGTCGAACTGAAGCTTTCTTT. This gives the protein CSANRGRRTEAFF.

The chain is built from TRBV4-1 and TRBJ2-3, with D possibly matching TRBD2 (6 bases). V was shortened by 4 bases and J by 1 base, with 15 bases between the two germline ends. Germline values: CDR1 MGHRA, CDR2 YSYEKL. The CDR3 runs to 16 residues. CDR3: CASSPDRGARTDTQYF. The CDR3 nucleotides read TGCGCCAGCAGCCCAGATCGCGGGGCCCGCACAGATACGCAGTATTTT.

With respect to this clonotype: A read error may be the cause here, since a much bigger clone is one base away. This rearrangement joins TRBV12-5 to TRBJ2-5; 13 nucleotides align to TRBD2. Unmatched junction bases numbered 6, after V lost 7 bases and J lost 1 base. Germline V lookup: CDR1 LGHNT, CDR2 FRNRAP. There are 16 residues in the CDR3. This chain's CDR3 is CASALGLAGVQETQYF. DNA of the CDR3: TGTGCTAGTGCCCTCGGACTAGCGGGGGTCCAAGAGACCCAGTACTTC. The full variable domain, its missing parts supplied by reference TRBV12-5 and TRBJ2-5, is DARVTQTPRHKVTEMGQEVTMRCQPILGHNTVFWYRQTMMQGLELLAYFRNRAPLDDSGMPKDRFSAEMPDATLATLKIQPSEPRDSAVYFCASALGLAGVQETQYFGPGTRLLVL.

This clonotype has a count of ten or more. The chain carries TRBV25-1 and TRBJ1-2; the D is unclear. The V end lost 2 bases, the J end lost 2 bases, and 12 bases lay between the germline ends. Germline loops: CDR1 MGHDK, CDR2 SYGVNS. The CDR3 extends over 15 amino acids. CDR3 in amino acids: CASSEAPPSNYGYTF. CDR3 DNA sequence: TGTGCCAGCAGTGAAGCCCCCCCGTCGAACTATGGCTACACCTTC.

CDR3 in DNA: TGTGCCAGCAGCGTAACCGGGACCTCTGTCGGGGAGCTGTTTTTT. As protein: CASSVTGTSVGELFF. The chain combines TRBV9 with TRBJ2-2; D might be TRBD1 or TRBD2, each matching 5 bases. V lost 1 base, J lost 7 bases, and 14 bases lay in between. The CDR3 sequence is 15 residues long. CDR1 is SGDLS and CDR2 is YYNGEE in the germline V gene.

This clonotype was counted only a few times. The chain has TRBV10-2 and TRBJ2-3; D is undetermined. Between the trimmed V and J ends, which lost 2 bases and 4 bases, there was a span of 4 bases. The CDR3 consists of 12 residues. Looked up from germline, CDR1 is WSHSY and CDR2 is SAAADI. The CDR3 bases are TGCGCCAGCAGTGAGCTAGCAGATACGCAGTATTTT. This gives the protein CASSELADTQYF.

This clonotype was counted between two and nine times. The V gene is TRBV10-3, the J gene TRBJ1-6; D is possibly TRBD1 (5 bases). V lost 7 bases, J lost 10 bases, and 14 bases lay in between. The CDR3 is made up of 13 amino acids. CDR1 is ENHRY, CDR2 SYGVKD, per germline. The CDR3 DNA follows: TGTGCCATCAAGCGACAGACGGGGTCACCCCTCCACTTT. Translation gives CAIKRQTGSPLHF.

V usage is TRBV5-4 and J usage is TRBJ2-7; TRBD2 is a possible D gene (5 bases). Between the trimmed V and J ends, which lost 4 bases and 3 bases, there was a span of 14 bases. The germline gives CDR1 SGHNT, CDR2 YYREEE (reference sequence). The CDR3 extends over 14 amino acids. This CDR3 reads CASSQLFGDYEQYF. The CDR3 region has the DNA TGTGCCAGCAGCCAGCTCTTCGGGGACTACGAGCAGTACTTC.

V gene TRBV7-6 combines with J gene TRBJ1-1; no definite D call. Looked up from germline, CDR1 is SGHVS and CDR2 is FNYEAQ. V lost 1 base to trimming and J lost 4 bases, with 7 bases between them. This CDR3 spans 13 amino acids. DNA of the CDR3: TGTGCCAGCAGCTTAGGGGGTCGCACTGAAGCTTTCTTT. This sequence encodes CASSLGGRTEAFF.

The chain carries TRBV5-6 and TRBJ2-2, with D unresolved. Trimming cost V 0 bases and J 5 bases, with 17 bases left between them. The CDR3 is 17 amino acids. Per the germline V gene, CDR1 is SGHDT and CDR2 is YYEEEE. CDR3 residues: CASSLAIRQVTTGELFF. The CDR3 DNA is TGTGCCAGCAGCTTGGCCATTCGGCAGGTGACAACCGGGGAGCTGTTTTTT.

This clonotype has more than one count but fewer than ten. This chain uses TRBV29-1 with TRBJ2-7; no reliable D call. CDR3 size: 11 residues. The V end lost 6 bases, the J end lost 2 bases, and 8 bases lay between the germline ends. Germline values: CDR1 SQVTM, CDR2 ANQGSEA. The CDR3 DNA is TGCAGCGTCCGTACCACCTACGAGCAGTACTTC. Amino acids: CSVRTTYEQYF.